One and the same sample provided the 3 T cell receptor beta chains below, sequenced in a study of CD8 T cells in ankylosing spondylitis. Each CDR3 protein gets one entry after TCRdb re-called the 5' RACE reads with MiXCR. The sample lists 200,000 to 300,000 distinct CDR3 sequences; 7.5% to 9% were seen once. The sequenced sample consisted of blood, either unsorted or a sorted T cell fraction (not recorded which). Receptors were obtained from a male donor with ankylosing spondylitis or in good health (not recorded which).

V is TRBV27 and J is TRBJ1-5, with D uncertain. From germline, CDR1 is MNHEY and CDR2 SMNVEV (reference sequence). This CDR3 is 14 amino acids long. V dropped 5 bases and J dropped 4 bases, with 12 bases sitting between them. CDR3 in DNA: TGTGCCAGCAGTCTCGCGCCTTGGAATCAGCCCCAGCATTTT. Its protein product is CASSLAPWNQPQHF.

The rearrangement uses TRBV6-1 and TRBJ2-7; 12 bases fit TRBD2. The V gene's germline CDR1 is MNHNS and CDR2 SASEGT. The CDR3 extends over 16 amino acids. V was pared by 5 bases and J by 2 bases, with 7 bases of the junction left unmatched. CDR3 in DNA: TGTGCCAGCAGTAAGGGACTAGCGGGTACAACCTACGAGCAGTACTTC. Encoded protein: CASSKGLAGTTYEQYF.

The rearrangement links TRBV10-3 to TRBJ2-7, with D perhaps matching TRBD2 (6 bases). CDR3 length: 16 amino acids. Deletions cut 3 bases from V and 7 bases from J, with 22 bases between. In germline, CDR1 is ENHRY, CDR2 SYGVKD. The CDR3 sequence: CAISDRVLGLGGEQYF. The CDR3 coding sequence is TGTGCCATCAGTGATCGAGTATTGGGTCTTGGAGGGGAGCAGTACTTC.